These 2 T cell receptor beta chains were all obtained from the same sample, sequenced in a study of T cell responses to AZD1222 COVID-19 vaccine. The table came from immunoSEQ multiplex PCR; TCRdb's copy has only in-frame clones and leaves some out. The sample holds about 150,000 clones, roughly 90% seen once. The specimen comprised peripheral blood, sampled 28 days after the second AZD1222 dose. The origin of the receptors is an adult who received the AZD1222 COVID-19 vaccine.

The CDR3 nucleotides are TGTGCCAGCAGTTTAAGACAGCTCCCTGAAGCTTTCTTT. Its translation is CASSLRQLPEAFF. The chain recombines TRBV28 with TRBJ1-1, with a possible D match to TRBD1 (5 bases). Per the germline V gene, CDR1 is MDHEN and CDR2 is SYDVKM. The CDR3 is 13 amino acids. V lost 2 bases to trimming and J lost 6 bases, with 10 bases between them.

This clone was recorded a few times. This chain connects TRBV4-1 to TRBJ2-7; 11 nucleotides align to TRBD1. V lost 1 base, J lost 0 bases, and 5 bases stayed unmatched. Germline V gene lookup returns CDR1 MGHRA and CDR2 YSYEKL. The CDR3 extends over 17 amino acids. CDR3: CASSQGIGTGGSYEQYF. DNA of the CDR3: TGCGCCAGCAGCCAAGGGATAGGGACAGGGGGCTCCTACGAGCAGTACTTC.